The present entry profiles one T cell receptor (beta chain) with its context. The antigen this receptor binds is unknown. Within one base of it there is no much larger clone, and no base qualities were kept. These data come from a study of cytomegalovirus exposure and HLA in healthy donors (dated by TCRdb to between 2016 and 2019). In the study overall: A later analysis indicated that the 95 to 150 validation repertoires were generated on the platform also employed for the 700 or so repertoires of the first cohort. The aim of the study was to test whether cataloging public T cell receptors could identify signatures of past pathogen exposure. Along with the roughly 700-subject first cohort, a separate validation cohort of over a hundred different subjects was used. High-throughput TCR immunosequencing, statistical association of individual TCRs with disease status, and machine learning were combined to predict cytomegalovirus infection status. Overall results and qualifications from the work: The authors suggested that the approach could potentially be extended to other disease states and immunological phenotypes. A few of the identified cytomegalovirus-associated TCR beta chains were confirmed in vitro to be specific for cytomegalovirus antigens. Of the cluster scores, 85% to 95% were above 0 in a later analysis, which found that TCRs clustered in the first cohort also tended to co-occur in the 120 validation repertoires. In the study, roughly 160 TCR beta chains were listed as associated with cytomegalovirus. A later analysis had no HLA typing for the validation cohort, so co-occurrence there was scored across all 110 or so repertoires. The classifier was reported to diagnose cytomegalovirus status with high specificity and sensitivity in both the original cohort and the validation cohort. Most TCR sequences were seen in very few donors, while some public TCRs were found in many individuals.

CDR1 is given as SGHAT and CDR2 as FQNNGV, both from the germline V gene. Including cysteine and phenylalanine, the CDR3 has 14 amino acids. The only DNA kept is the CDR3, 42 bases in frame from the first base. The junction shows trimming of 3 bases on V and 6 bases on J, and the gene matches do not reach 6 bases of it. Library preparation employed the immunoSEQ multiplex PCR assay. The study's processing was this. A statistical classification framework was developed to diagnose cytomegalovirus status using the catalog of TCR beta chain sequences. Held by TCRdb, this immuneACCESS table contains in-frame sequences only and omits some clones. Under half of the omission traces to an unresolved V gene where checked; the cause of the rest is unknown. V, J and clone size were drawn from that table, and D and trimming were deduced from the DNA. A total of over 110,000 clones appear in this sample, approximately 85% of them only once. Together, the top ten hold over 1.3% of the sample.

Donors formed part of the validation cohort, which comprised 120 subjects and was distinct from the first cohort of under 800 subjects. This clonotype was sampled from a woman aged 25-40 years in good health and CMV-seronegative. The sequenced sample consisted of PBMCs. The sequence joins TRBV11-2 to TRBJ2-7; a stretch of 9 junction bases matches TRBD2. The DNA is as follows: TGTGCCAGCAGCTTCGGCGGGGGGGCCGGCGAGCAGTACTTC. It translates as CASSFGGGAGEQYF.